This T cell receptor beta chain is from a study of shared clonotypes between healthy human individuals. Regarding this clone: As yet, its antigen is unknown.

There were no recent acute infections or vaccinations among the donors, who were healthy HIV-negative adults. The study separated CD4+ cells into CD45RA+ naive and CD45RA-negative memory subsets. CDR1 and CDR2 (germline): SGHKS, YYEKEE (reference sequence). This CDR3 spans 17 amino acids. With V trimmed by 3 bases and J by 1 base, 9 bases remained unmatched. Whole-study findings and limits: Only blood was sampled, and tissue TCR repertoires likely differ from blood ones.

The assay was immunoSEQ multiplex PCR, and TCRdb's table has in-frame clones only and misses some. The sample lists over a million clones; roughly 74% were seen once. This sequence originates from a man aged 18 to 30 in good health. Some clones in this sample may be carry-over from other donors' samples. V gene TRBV5-5 combines with J gene TRBJ2-5, with 10 bases lining up with TRBD2. Sequencing used memory CD4+ T cells from PBMCs. The subset denotes: CD45RA-negative fraction. DNA of the CDR3: TGTGCCAGCAGCTACAAAGCGGGAGGGGCCTTCCAAGAGACCCAGTACTTC. Its protein is CASSYKAGGAFQETQYF.